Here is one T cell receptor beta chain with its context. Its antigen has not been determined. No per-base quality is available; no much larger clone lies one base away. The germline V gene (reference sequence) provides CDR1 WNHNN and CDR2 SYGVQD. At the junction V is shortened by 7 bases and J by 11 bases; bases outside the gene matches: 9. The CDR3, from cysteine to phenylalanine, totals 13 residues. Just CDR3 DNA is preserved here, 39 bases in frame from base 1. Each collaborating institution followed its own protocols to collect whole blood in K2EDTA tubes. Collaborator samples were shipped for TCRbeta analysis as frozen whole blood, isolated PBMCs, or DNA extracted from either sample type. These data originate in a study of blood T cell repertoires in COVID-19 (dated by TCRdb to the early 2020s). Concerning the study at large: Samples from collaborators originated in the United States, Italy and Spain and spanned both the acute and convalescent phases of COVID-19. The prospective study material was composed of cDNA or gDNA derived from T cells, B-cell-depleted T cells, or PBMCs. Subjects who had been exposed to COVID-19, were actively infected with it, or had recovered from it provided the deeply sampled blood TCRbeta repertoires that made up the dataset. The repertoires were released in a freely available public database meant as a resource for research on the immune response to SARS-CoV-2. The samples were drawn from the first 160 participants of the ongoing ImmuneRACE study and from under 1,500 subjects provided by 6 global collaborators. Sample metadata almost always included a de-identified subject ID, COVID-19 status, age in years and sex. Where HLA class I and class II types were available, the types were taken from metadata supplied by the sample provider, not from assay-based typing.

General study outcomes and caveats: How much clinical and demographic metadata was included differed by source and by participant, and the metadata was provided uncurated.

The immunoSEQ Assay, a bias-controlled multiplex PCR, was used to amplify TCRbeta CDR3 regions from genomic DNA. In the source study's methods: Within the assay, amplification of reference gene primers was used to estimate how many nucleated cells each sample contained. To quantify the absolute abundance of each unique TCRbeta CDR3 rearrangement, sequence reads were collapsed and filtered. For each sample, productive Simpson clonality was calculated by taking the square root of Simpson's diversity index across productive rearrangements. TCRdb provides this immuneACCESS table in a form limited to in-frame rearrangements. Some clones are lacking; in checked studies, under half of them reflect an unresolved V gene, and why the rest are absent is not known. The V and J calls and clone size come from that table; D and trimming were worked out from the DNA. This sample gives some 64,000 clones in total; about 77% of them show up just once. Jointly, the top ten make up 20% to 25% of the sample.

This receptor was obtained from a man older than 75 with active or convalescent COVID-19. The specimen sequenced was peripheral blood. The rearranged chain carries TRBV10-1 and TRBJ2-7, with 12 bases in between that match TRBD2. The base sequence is TGCGCCAGCACCCGGACTAGCGGGAAGACTAAGTACTTC. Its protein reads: CASTRTSGKTKYF.